Listed below are T cell receptor beta chains from one sample, sequenced in a study of blood T cell repertoires in COVID-19. Clones were read by immunoSEQ multiplex PCR, and TCRdb kept only the in-frame ones, dropping some. The sample holds some 94,000 clones; about 83% are singletons and the top ten take under 2%. Sequenced sample: peripheral blood. The receptors come from a man between 65 and 80 years old with active or convalescent COVID-19. CDR3s include the opening cysteine and the closing phenylalanine or tryptophan. Fields, in order: D gene, CDR3 length, J gene, V gene, clone size, CDR3 protein, CDR3 DNA. The D gene is left open where the match is weak. Expanded clones are given a class, and other clones once, few, many or no size at all.

>.|15|TRBJ1-5|TRBV6-2/TRBV6-3|once
CASSYSPYSNQPQHF
TGTGCCAGCAGTTACAGCCCCTATAGCAATCAGCCCCAGCATTTT
>TRBD1|16|TRBJ1-5|TRBV20-1|.
CSASPDRGRGNQPQHF
TGCAGTGCTAGTCCGGACAGGGGAAGGGGCAATCAGCCCCAGCATTTT
>TRBD1|15|TRBJ1-5|TRBV5-1|.
CASSLTAGGGQPQHF
TGCGCCAGCAGCTTGACCGCAGGGGGTGGTCAGCCCCAGCATTTT
>.|13|TRBJ1-2|TRBV24-1|.
CATSGGAAYGYTF
TGTGCCACCAGCGGCGGGGCTGCCTATGGCTACACCTTC
>TRBD1|14|TRBJ1-2|TRBV2|.
CASSDQGASYGYTF
TGTGCCAGCAGTGACCAGGGGGCCAGCTATGGCTACACCTTC
>TRBD1|16|TRBJ1-4|TRBV5-1|.
CASSYGDRAGNEKLFF
TGCGCCAGCAGCTATGGGGACAGGGCTGGTAATGAAAAACTGTTTTTT
>.|11|TRBJ1-3|TRBV21-1|.
CASSPSNTIYF
TGTGCCAGCAGCCCTTCGAACACCATATATTTT
>TRBD1|15|TRBJ2-4|TRBV13|.
CASSQVGQGLNIQYF
TGTGCCAGCAGCCAGGTGGGACAGGGTCTAAACATTCAGTACTTC
>.|14|TRBJ1-2|TRBV6-1|.
CASSEAAGNYGYTF
TGTGCCAGCAGTGAAGCGGCAGGAAACTATGGCTACACCTTC
>.|15|TRBJ2-7|TRBV7-2|.
CASSLDGATVYEQYF
TGTGCCAGCAGCTTGGATGGGGCCACCGTGTACGAGCAGTACTTC
>.|16|TRBJ2-5|TRBV5-4|.
CASSLGGQRGKETQYF
TGTGCCAGCAGCTTGGGGGGTCAGCGAGGGAAAGAGACCCAGTACTTC
>.|16|TRBJ1-6|TRBV18|.
CASSPPAGGANSPLHF
TGTGCCAGCTCACCACCCGCAGGAGGGGCCAATTCACCCCTCCACTTT
>TRBD2|14|TRBJ2-1|TRBV2|.
CATQELAGYNEQFF
TGTGCCACCCAGGAGCTAGCGGGTTACAATGAGCAGTTCTTC
>TRBD1|15|TRBJ1-6|TRBV5-1|few
CASSPYRGSNSPLHF
TGCGCCAGCAGCCCCTACAGGGGATCGAATTCACCCCTCCACTTT
>.|15|TRBJ2-6|TRBV6-1|.
CASSETRTGANVLTF
TGTGCCAGCAGTGAAACGCGTACCGGGGCCAACGTCCTGACTTTC
>.|17|TRBJ2-3|TRBV5-5|.
CASSHGSASFSTDTQYF
TGTGCCAGCAGCCACGGGTCAGCCTCCTTTAGCACAGATACGCAGTATTTT
>TRBD1|14|TRBJ2-7|TRBV9|few
CASSVSDRGSGQYF
TGTGCCAGCAGCGTATCCGACAGGGGGTCGGGGCAGTACTTC
>.|15|TRBJ2-2|TRBV15|once
CATSREQVGTGELFF
TGTGCCACCAGCAGAGAGCAGGTTGGGACCGGGGAGCTGTTTTTT
>.|14|TRBJ2-5|TRBV2|medium-sized
CASGRLVEGETQYF
TGTGCCAGCGGCCGACTAGTGGAGGGAGAGACCCAGTACTTC
>.|11|TRBJ2-1|TRBV12-3/TRBV12-4|.
CASSLGGRQFF
TGTGCCAGCAGTTTAGGAGGGAGACAGTTCTTC
>TRBD1|13|TRBJ2-7|TRBV30|few
CAWKWDRGSEQYF
TGTGCCTGGAAGTGGGACAGGGGATCCGAGCAGTACTTC